This TCR beta chain was sequenced in a study of Ad26.COV2.S vaccination and SARS-CoV-2 variants. The wider study: By the intramuscular route, Ad26.COV2.S was given once, or twice 56 days apart. Whole-study findings and limits: Substantial breadth in spike-specific CD8+ and CD4+ T cell responses was reportedly seen after vaccination. Vaccine recipients showed a spike-specific TCR breadth that was higher than in placebo recipients.

Treatment: around 19 received Ad26.COV2.S at low or high dose, single or two shots; about 5 received placebo; per-sample allocation not given. The samples date from day 63 after the first vaccine or placebo injection. In the case of this clone: Its target is unknown.

The protocol was immunoSEQ multiplex PCR, while the TCRdb copy is restricted to in-frame clones and leaves out a portion. Of some 640,000 clones in the sample, about 90% are singletons; the top ten hold over 1.3%. V was shortened by 11 bases and J by 8 bases, with 21 bases between the two germline ends. CDR1 MNHEY and CDR2 SVGAGI come from the germline V gene. This CDR3 comprises 13 residues. The TCR originated in a person between 18 and 65 years old who received the Ad26.COV2.S COVID-19 vaccine or a placebo. The rearrangement links TRBV6-5 to TRBJ1-2, with D perhaps matching TRBD1 (6 bases). The sample in question was peripheral blood, obtained in a trial of Ad26.COV2.S vaccine versus placebo. The CDR3 here is CAVRGGTHVGYTF. The CDR3 DNA reads as TGTGCCGTCCGGGGGGGCACTCATGTGGGCTACACCTTC.